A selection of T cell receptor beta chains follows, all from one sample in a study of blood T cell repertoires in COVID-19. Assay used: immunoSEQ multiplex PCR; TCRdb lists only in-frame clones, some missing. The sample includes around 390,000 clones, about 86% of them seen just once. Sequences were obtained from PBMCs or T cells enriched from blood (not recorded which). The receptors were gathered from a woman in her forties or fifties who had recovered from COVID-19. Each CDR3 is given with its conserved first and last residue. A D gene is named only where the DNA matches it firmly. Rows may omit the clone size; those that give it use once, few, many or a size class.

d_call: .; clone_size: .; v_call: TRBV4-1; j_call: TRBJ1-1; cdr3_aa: CASSQDGTTNTEAFF; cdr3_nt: TGCGCCAGCAGCCAAGATGGCACGACAAACACTGAAGCTTTCTTT
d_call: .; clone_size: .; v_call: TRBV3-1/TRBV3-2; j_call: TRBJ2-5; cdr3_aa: CASSPGTGMETQYF; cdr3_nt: TGTGCCAGCAGCCCAGGAACAGGTATGGAGACCCAGTACTTC
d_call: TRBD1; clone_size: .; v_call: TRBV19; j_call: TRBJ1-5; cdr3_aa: CASKTGGYGNQPQHF; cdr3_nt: TGTGCCAGTAAGACAGGGGGCTACGGCAATCAGCCCCAGCATTTT
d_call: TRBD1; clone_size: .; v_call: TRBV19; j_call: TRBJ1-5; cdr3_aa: CASSTDTAGGLNQPQHF; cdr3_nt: TGTGCCAGTAGTACCGATACGGCAGGGGGCCTCAATCAGCCCCAGCATTTT
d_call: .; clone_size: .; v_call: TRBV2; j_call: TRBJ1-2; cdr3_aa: CASSARIKANYGYTF; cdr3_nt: TGTGCCAGCAGTGCCAGAATAAAAGCTAACTATGGCTACACCTTC
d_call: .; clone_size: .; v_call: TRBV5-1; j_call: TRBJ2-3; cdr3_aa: CASSLPREWDTQYF; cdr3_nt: TGCGCCAGCAGCTTGCCAAGGGAGTGGGATACGCAGTATTTT
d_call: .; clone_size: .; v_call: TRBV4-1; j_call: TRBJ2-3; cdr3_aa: CASSPKIVSSTDTQYF; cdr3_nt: TGCGCCAGCAGCCCCAAAATAGTTTCTAGCACAGATACGCAGTATTTT
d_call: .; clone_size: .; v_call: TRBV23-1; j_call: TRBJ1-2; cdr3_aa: CASTRRGPGYTF; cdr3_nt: TGCGCCAGCACCCGGAGAGGGCCAGGCTACACCTTC
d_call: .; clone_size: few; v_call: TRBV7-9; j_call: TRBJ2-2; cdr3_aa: CASTGPTNTGELFF; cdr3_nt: TGTGCCAGCACCGGGCCTACGAACACCGGGGAGCTGTTTTTT
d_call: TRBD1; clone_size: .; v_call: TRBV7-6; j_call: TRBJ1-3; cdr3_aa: CASSFRLGQQHSGNTIYF; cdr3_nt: TGTGCCAGCAGCTTCAGACTGGGACAGCAGCACTCTGGAAACACCATATATTTT
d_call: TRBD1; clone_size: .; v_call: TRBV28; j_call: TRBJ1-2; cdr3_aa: CASSFRDSSTYTF; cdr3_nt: TGTGCCAGCAGTTTTAGGGACAGCTCAACCTACACCTTC
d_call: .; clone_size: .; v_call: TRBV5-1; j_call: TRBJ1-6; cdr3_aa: CASSTTALGNSPLHF; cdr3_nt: TGCGCCAGCAGCACGACAGCCCTTGGGAATTCACCCCTCCACTTT
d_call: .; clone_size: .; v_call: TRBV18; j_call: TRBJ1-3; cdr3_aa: CASSPGSPSGNTIYF; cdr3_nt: TGTGCCAGCTCACCCGGGTCCCCCTCTGGAAACACCATATATTTT
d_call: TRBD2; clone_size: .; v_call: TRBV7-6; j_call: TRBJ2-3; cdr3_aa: CASSTAGGVTDTQYF; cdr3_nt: TGTGCCAGCTCGACAGCGGGGGGGGTTACAGATACGCAGTATTTT
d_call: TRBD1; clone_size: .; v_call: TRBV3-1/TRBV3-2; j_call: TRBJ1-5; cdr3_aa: CASSLGTGGNQPQHF; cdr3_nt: TGTGCCAGCAGCCTAGGGACAGGGGGCAATCAGCCCCAGCATTTT
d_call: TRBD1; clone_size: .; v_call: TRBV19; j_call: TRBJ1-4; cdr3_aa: CASSQGALEKLFF; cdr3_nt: TGTGCCAGTTCACAGGGGGCACTTGAAAAACTGTTTTTT
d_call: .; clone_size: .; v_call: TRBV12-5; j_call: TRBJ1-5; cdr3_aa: CASGSGINQPQHF; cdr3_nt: TGTGCTAGTGGTTCGGGGATAAATCAGCCCCAGCATTTT
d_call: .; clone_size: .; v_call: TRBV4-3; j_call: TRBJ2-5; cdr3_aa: CASSQDWGEETQYF; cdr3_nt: TGCGCCAGCAGCCAAGACTGGGGAGAAGAGACCCAGTACTTC
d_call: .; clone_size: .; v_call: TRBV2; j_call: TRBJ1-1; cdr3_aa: CASTISAGTEAFF; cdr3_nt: TGTGCCAGCACTATCAGTGCGGGCACTGAAGCTTTCTTT
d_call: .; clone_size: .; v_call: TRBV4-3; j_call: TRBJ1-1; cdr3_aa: CASSQGVGKNTEAFF; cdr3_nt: TGCGCCAGCAGCCAAGGGGTCGGGAAGAACACTGAAGCTTTCTTT